Given below is one T cell receptor beta chain in context. This clonotype was seen a few times. Its antigen is not yet known. The input lacks base qualities; no much larger clone sits a single base away. This sample was taken from a study of type 1 regulatory T cells (dated by TCRdb to about 2021). Looking at the study overall: An in vitro protocol by which a Tr1-enriched, alloantigen-specific CD4 T cell product named T-allo10 was generated was characterized in the study. T-allo10 was under clinical evaluation in patients with hematological malignancies receiving allogeneic hematopoietic stem cell transplantation.

The CDR3 spans 15 residues, from the cysteine through the phenylalanine. The kept DNA is CDR3 alone, 45 bases in frame from the first base. Deletion took 2 bases off V and 9 bases off J, with a span of 14 bases between the germline ends. CDR1 is given as MNHEY and CDR2 as SVGEGT, both from the germline V gene. Sequencing was performed on an Illumina MiSeq. TCRdb trimmed public reads at Q25 via fastp, called clones via MiXCR and kept in-frame beta chains. Each CDR3 protein appears once, grouped with its most common genes and DNA. The sample data list about 65,000 distinct CDR3 sequences, and around 49% of these were observed just once. More than 2% of the sample lies in the top ten. Broader findings and caveats from the paper: Compared with non-Tr1 cells, Tr1 cells had a TCR repertoire that was more restricted, a finding the study read as clonal expansion induced by alloantigen.

The chain links TRBV6-2 or TRBV6-3 with TRBJ1-6, with TRBD1 perhaps the D gene, on 6 matching bases. What was sequenced was cultured non-Tr1 T cells, either the whole culture or a sorted T cell fraction (not recorded which). According to the study, the label for this sample's cell subset or site signals: non-Tr1 population from the T-allo10 product. The sequence derives from a human donor in good health. The CDR3 reads as follows: CASSYRTVGGSPLHF. In nucleotide form, the sequence is TGTGCCAGCAGTTACAGGACAGTAGGAGGTTCACCCCTCCACTTT.